This paragraph covers one T cell receptor beta chain sequence. This sample stems from a study of blood T cell repertoires in COVID-19. Across the whole study: The United States, Italy and Spain supplied acute and convalescent COVID-19 samples. T cells, B-cell-depleted T cells, or PBMCs supplied cDNA or gDNA.

CDR3 length: 14 amino acids. J lost 4 bases, V lost 5 bases, and 7 bases had no gene match. The V gene's germline CDR1 is MNHEY and CDR2 SMNVEV (reference sequence). Per the authors' pipeline: Using reference gene primer amplification, nucleated cell counts were estimated. Assay used: immunoSEQ multiplex PCR; TCRdb lists only in-frame clones, some missing. The V and J calls and the clone size are those of that table, but D and trimming were determined from the DNA. There are 150,000 to 200,000 clones in the sample; about 88% occur only once, and under 2% lies in the top ten. The specimen was peripheral blood. The TCR originated in a young man who had recovered from COVID-19. V is TRBV27 and J is TRBJ1-2; 7 bases align to TRBD1. The CDR3 sequence: CASSARQGTYGYTF. The CDR3 nucleotides read TGTGCCAGCAGTGCTCGACAGGGTACCTATGGCTACACCTTC.